This TCR beta chain stems from a study of PD-1 blockade in classical Hodgkin lymphoma. Whole-study results and caveats: By cycle point C4D1, TCR diversity had risen significantly in CD4+ cells (but not CD8+ cells).

With no exception, relapse followed autologous stem cell transplantation in all patients, and brentuximab vedotin exposure varied. This CDR3 contains 14 residues. CDR1 and CDR2 (germline): LGHNT, FRNRAP. Trimming cost V 2 bases and J 1 base, with 8 bases left between them. The data were produced by immunoSEQ multiplex PCR, yet TCRdb's version contains in-frame clones alone and is incomplete. The sample consists of roughly 32,000 clones, 65% to 90% of them appearing once. Concerning this clone: Its matching antigen is unknown.

J is TRBJ1-1 and V is TRBV12-5; D call uncertain. Material: peripheral blood mononuclear cells (PBMCs), obtained at baseline. The sequence was collected from a human donor with classical Hodgkin lymphoma. CDR3 region: CASGLIPTNTEAFF. The CDR3 DNA follows: TGTGCTAGTGGTTTGATTCCGACGAACACTGAAGCTTTCTTT.